The present TCR beta chain was sequenced within a study of cytomegalovirus exposure and HLA in healthy donors. Among the approximately 110 subjects of the validation cohort, separate from the approximately 700-subject first cohort, were the donors. Generated by immunoSEQ multiplex PCR, the TCRdb table keeps only in-frame clones and is missing some. The table includes 150,000 or so clones, about 82% detected once. Trimming removed 4 bases from V and 4 bases from J, with 9 bases in between. The germline gives CDR1 KGHSH, CDR2 LQKENI. The CDR3 length is 13 residues. Note on this clone: The antigen is unknown.

Regarding the study as a whole: High specificity and sensitivity for cytomegalovirus status were reported for the classifier.

The genes are TRBV18 and TRBJ2-3, with unresolved D. The sequence was collected from a man younger than 40 in good health and CMV-seropositive. The sequenced sample consisted of PBMCs. CDR3: CASSLPGPDTQYF. For the CDR3, the DNA is TGTGCCAGCTCACTCCCTGGCCCAGATACGCAGTATTTT.